A single sample is the source of the 17 T cell receptor beta chains below, sequenced in a study of T-cell memory formation after mild COVID-19. MiXCR, applied by TCRdb to the 5' RACE reads, yields one record per CDR3 protein. The table has about 430,000 distinct CDR3 sequences, about 20% seen once. Sequenced input: PBMCs or a T cell subset sorted from them (not recorded which). The source is a man younger than 30 who had mild COVID-19 (a few samples of this study predate the infection). Cell type and time point are not known.

The chain couples TRBV5-6 to TRBJ1-1; possible D gene TRBD1, 6 bases. Germline V CDR1 and CDR2: SGHDT, YYEEEE. This CDR3 region has 15 residues. V lost 1 base and J lost 4, with 14 bases in between. The CDR3 DNA follows: TGTGCCAGCAGCTTGCCTCCCGGCAGGGGCACTGAAGCTTTCTTT. It codes for CASSLPPGRGTEAFF.

The chain joins TRBV9 to TRBJ2-3, with D possibly being TRBD2 (5 bases). The V end lost 1 base, the J end lost 1 base, and 7 bases lay between the germline ends. The germline V gene encodes CDR1 SGDLS and CDR2 YYNGEE. The CDR3 sequence is 14 residues long. This CDR3 reads CASSVYGGTDTQYF. The CDR3 region has the DNA TGTGCCAGCAGCGTATACGGGGGCACAGATACGCAGTATTTT.

This clonotype was counted between two and nine times. CDR3 amino acids: CASSSPRGPETQYF. As DNA, the CDR3 is TGTGCCAGCAGCTCTCCCAGGGGCCCGGAGACCCAGTACTTC. This sequence joins TRBV7-2 and TRBJ2-5, with a weak D call TRBD1 (6 bases). V was clipped by 4 bases and J by 5 bases, with 14 bases between them. The CDR3 contains 14 residues. Per germline, CDR1 SGHTA and CDR2 FQGNSA.

This clonotype was seen only a few times. The J gene is TRBJ1-2, the V gene TRBV6-5; the D is unclear. The CDR3 is made up of 14 amino acids. The germline CDR1 and CDR2 sequences are MNHEY and SVGAGI. V was pared by 2 bases and J by 0 bases, with 7 bases between. The CDR3 reads CASSYATTNYGYTF. The CDR3 DNA is TGTGCCAGCAGTTACGCGACAACTAACTATGGCTACACCTTC.

This rearrangement joins TRBV6-5 to TRBJ1-2; TRBD1 is a possible D gene (6 bases). The V gene lost 2 bases and the J gene lost 3 bases, with 13 bases spanning the gap. CDR3 length: 15 amino acids. CDR1 and CDR2 from the germline V gene are MNHEY and SVGAGI. In DNA, the CDR3 is TGTGCCAGCAGTTACATGACATGGGGGCACTATGGCTACACCTTC. Protein sequence: CASSYMTWGHYGYTF.

The chain combines TRBV7-9 with TRBJ1-3, with 8 bases lining up with TRBD1. Germline assignment: CDR1 SEHNR and CDR2 FQNEAQ (reference sequence). J was trimmed by 8 bases and V by 2 bases; bases with no gene match: 5. The CDR3 spans 14 residues. The CDR3 DNA reads TGTGCCAGCAGCTTACAGGGGGCGGAAGACACCATATATTTT. Protein: CASSLQGAEDTIYF.

The sample holds a few counts of this clonotype. The rearrangement joins TRBV7-9 to TRBJ2-1; D may be TRBD1 or TRBD2 (6 bases each). The V end lost 1 base, the J end lost 4 bases, and 11 bases lay between the germline ends. The germline V gene has CDR1 SEHNR and CDR2 FQNEAQ (reference sequence). This CDR3 comprises 15 residues. CDR3 amino acids: CASSLEGGRYNEQFF. The CDR3, as DNA: TGTGCCAGCAGCTTAGAAGGGGGGAGATACAATGAGCAGTTCTTC. The full variable domain, completed using reference TRBV7-9 and TRBJ2-1, is DTGVSQNPRHKITKRGQNVTFRCDPISEHNRLYWYRQTLGQGPEFLTYFQNEAQLEKSRLLSDRFSAERPKGSFSTLEIQRTEQGDSAMYLCASSLEGGRYNEQFFGPGTRLTVL.

The chain carries TRBV5-1 and TRBJ1-2; D is unresolved. The V gene lost 2 bases and the J gene lost 6 bases, with 8 bases spanning the gap. In germline, CDR1 is SGHRS, CDR2 YFSETQ. This CDR3 region has 12 residues. The CDR3 DNA is TGCGCCAGCAGCTTCAAGGGAGATGGCTACACCTTC. Translation: CASSFKGDGYTF.

This clonotype appeared a few times. The chain couples TRBV20-1 to TRBJ1-5; 7 bases fit TRBD1. V dropped 6 bases and J dropped 4; count of bases not matched to a gene: 6. The CDR3 is made up of 13 amino acids. The V gene's germline CDR1 is DFQATT and CDR2 SNEGSKA (reference sequence). CDR3 nucleotides: TGCAGTGCCACCGACAGGGAAAATCAGCCCCAGCATTTT. As protein: CSATDRENQPQHF.

This clonotype was detected only a few times. J is TRBJ2-5 and V is TRBV12-3 or TRBV12-4, with D uncertain. The ends were cut back, 0 bases at V and 5 bases at J, with 10 bases in the middle. The length of the CDR3 is 14 residues. The CDR3 loop reads CASSLADPEETQYF. The CDR3 nucleotides read TGTGCCAGCAGTTTAGCGGACCCCGAGGAGACCCAGTACTTC.

This clonotype was picked up a small number of times. The rearrangement uses TRBV7-2 and TRBJ2-5, with TRBD2 matching over 7 bases. CDR1 and CDR2 from the germline V gene are SGHTA and FQGNSA. Trimming removed 1 base from V and 4 bases from J; junction bases left unmatched: 9. This CDR3 spans 16 amino acids. DNA of the CDR3: TGTGCCAGCAGCTTAGGGGTGGGCGCGGGGGTAGAGACCCAGTACTTC. Its translation is CASSLGVGAGVETQYF.

This clonotype was counted a few times. This rearrangement joins TRBV5-1 to TRBJ1-2; tentative D call: TRBD1 (5 bases). V gave up 3 bases and J gave up 1 base, with 16 bases separating them. Germline-derived CDR1 and CDR2 are SGHRS and YFSETQ. The CDR3 has 16 amino acids. The CDR3 spells CASSSPQGAVNYGYTF. The CDR3 DNA reads as TGCGCCAGCAGCTCACCCCAGGGTGCAGTTAACTATGGCTACACCTTC.

The chain links TRBV12-3 or TRBV12-4 to TRBJ2-5; 8 bases agree with TRBD2. V was clipped by 3 bases and J by 3 bases; unmatched bases: 3. The CDR3 runs to 14 residues. CDR3 loop: CASSFGGVEETQYF. Written as DNA, the CDR3 is TGTGCCAGCAGTTTCGGGGGGGTGGAAGAGACCCAGTACTTC.

The chain combines TRBV9 with TRBJ2-5; 11 nucleotides align to TRBD2. Per the germline V gene, CDR1 is SGDLS and CDR2 is YYNGEE. The CDR3 totals 15 residues. V gave up 0 bases and J gave up 4 bases; unmatched junction bases: 2. The CDR3 coding sequence is TGTGCCAGCAGCGTAGATAGCGGGAGGGGAGAGACCCAGTACTTC. This codes for CASSVDSGRGETQYF.

This clonotype was found a few times. The CDR3 coding sequence is TGTGCCAGCAGCCATTTAGGCGGTGTTCAGCCCCAGCATTTT. This gives the protein CASSHLGGVQPQHF. The chain carries TRBV6-2 or TRBV6-3 and TRBJ1-5; D gene unclear. V was clipped by 6 bases and J by 6 bases, with 15 bases between them. The germline V gene has CDR1 MNHEY and CDR2 SVGEGT. The CDR3 is 14 residues long.

This clonotype came up many times. The CDR3 reads CASSFPVDNKPQHF. The CDR3 DNA sequence: TGTGCCAGCAGTTTTCCGGTCGATAACAAGCCCCAGCATTTT. The gene calls are TRBV12-3 or TRBV12-4 and TRBJ1-5; no clear D gene. CDR3 length: 14 residues. V was clipped by 3 bases and J by 8 bases, with 14 bases between them.

J is TRBJ1-6 and V is TRBV27, with TRBD1 identical over 7 bases. CDR3 length equals 14 residues. J was trimmed by 9 bases and V by 5 bases; bases with no gene match: 7. Germline-derived CDR1 and CDR2 are MNHEY and SMNVEV (reference sequence). The CDR3 is CASSVGQRGSPLHF. The CDR3 nucleotides are TGTGCCAGCAGTGTGGGACAGCGGGGTTCACCCCTCCACTTT.